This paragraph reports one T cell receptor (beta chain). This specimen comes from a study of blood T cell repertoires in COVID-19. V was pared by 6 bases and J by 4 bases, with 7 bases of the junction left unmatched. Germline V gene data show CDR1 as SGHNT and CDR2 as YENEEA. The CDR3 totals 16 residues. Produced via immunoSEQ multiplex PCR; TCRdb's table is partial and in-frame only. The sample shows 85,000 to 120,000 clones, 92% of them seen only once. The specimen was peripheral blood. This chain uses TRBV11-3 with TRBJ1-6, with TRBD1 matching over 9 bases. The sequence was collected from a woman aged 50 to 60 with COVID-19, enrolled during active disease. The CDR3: CASSPTGGRYNSPLHF. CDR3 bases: TGTGCCAGCAGTCCTACAGGGGGCAGGTATAATTCACCCCTCCACTTT.